This entry describes one T cell receptor beta chain. Antigen: not known. The data derive from a study of cytotoxic CD8 clonotypes in ibrutinib-treated CLL. The overall study: Overall, around 25 responses were partial and 2 complete; following median 68 months, roughly 15 patients stayed remitted and around twelve progressed. Notes on the study in general: Public clonotypes were seen rarely and were contracted or stable on treatment.

Investigators sought sequencing depths of between 1 in 200,000 and 1 in 1 million T cells. Some clones are missing from TCRdb's copy, which holds only in-frame ones; the method was immunoSEQ multiplex PCR. This sample has about 120,000 clones; roughly 85% occur once, and the top ten carry roughly 2%. CDR3 size: 15 residues. The germline gives CDR1 SGHTS, CDR2 YDEGEE. With 3 bases removed from V and 0 bases from J, the gap between germline ends came to 13 bases. The chain combines TRBV5-8 with TRBJ2-7; weak D call: TRBD2 (6 bases). The TCR originated in a human donor with chronic lymphocytic leukemia. The source material was PBMCs, sampled after 24 months of ibrutinib treatment. CDR3 loop: CASSSPGGISYEQYF. DNA for the CDR3: TGTGCCAGCAGCTCTCCAGGCGGGATCTCCTACGAGCAGTACTTC.